The rows below give T cell receptor beta chains drawn from one sample of a study of blood T cells in healthy people across ages. Each CDR3 protein is one row after TCRdb ran MiXCR on the 5' RACE reads. The sample has 700,000 or so distinct CDR3 sequences, over 40% seen once. The sample was blood. These TCRs come from a man aged 80 or over in good health. The CDR3 runs from the conserved cysteine through the conserved F or W. D genes are given only for firm matches. Expanded clones are given a class, and other clones once, few, many or no size at all.

V,size,D,J,DNA,CDR3
TRBV12-3/TRBV12-4,many,-,TRBJ1-6,TGTGCCAGCAGTTTTGACAGAAAGTCTAATTCACCCCTCCACTTT,CASSFDRKSNSPLHF
TRBV5-1,-,TRBD2,TRBJ2-7,TGCGCCAGCAGCTCCATCCTAGCGGGAGGGTCCTACGAGCAGTACTTC,CASSSILAGGSYEQYF
TRBV4-3,few,TRBD2,TRBJ2-1,TGCGCCAGCAGCCAAGATTGGCTAGCGGGAGCCAATGAGCAGTTCTTC,CASSQDWLAGANEQFF
TRBV3-1,-,TRBD2,TRBJ2-5,TGTGCCAGCAGCCAAGATCAAAGCGGGGCCCCACCCCAGTACTTC,CASSQDQSGAPPQYF
TRBV7-2,few,-,TRBJ2-7,TGTGCCAGCAGCGCGATCGTAGGGATCCACGAGCAGTACTTC,CASSAIVGIHEQYF
TRBV28,-,-,TRBJ1-6,TGTGCCAGCAGGACGGGGGGGTGGCAGCCGAATTCACCCCTCCACTTT,CASRTGGWQPNSPLHF
TRBV15,-,-,TRBJ2-3,TGTGCCACCAGCACTAGCGGCACAGATACGCAGTATTTT,CATSTSGTDTQYF
TRBV12-5,-,-,TRBJ2-7,TGTGCTAGTGGTTTGGCCACGGGCCTGGAGGACAGAAGCTCCTACGAGCAGTACTTC,CASGLATGLEDRSSYEQYF
TRBV10-3,-,TRBD2,TRBJ2-7,TGTGCCATCAGTGAGTCTCTGCGGGGGGGTCACGAGCAGTACTTC,CAISESLRGGHEQYF
TRBV3-1,-,-,TRBJ1-4,TGTGCCAGCAGCCAAGCCAGTCATAATGAAAAACTGTTTTTT,CASSQASHNEKLFF
TRBV7-2,-,-,TRBJ2-3,TGTGCCAGCAGCTTAGCCGGGACACCGAGCACAGATACGCAGTATTTT,CASSLAGTPSTDTQYF
TRBV20-1,-,-,TRBJ2-3,TGCAGTGCCTCGGACAGTCCGGCACAGAGAACGCAGTATTTT,CSASDSPAQRTQYF
TRBV25-1,-,-,TRBJ1-4,TGTGCCAGCAGTTGGGGAGTTAATGAAAAACTGTTTTTT,CASSWGVNEKLFF
TRBV24-1,few,TRBD1,TRBJ2-1,TGTGCCACCGGAGGACAGGGGATTAGTGAGCAGTTCTTC,CATGGQGISEQFF
TRBV7-2,few,TRBD2,TRBJ2-5,TGTGCCAGCAGCTTAGCCGGGACTAGCGGGAGTTTGGATGAGCAGTACTTC,CASSLAGTSGSLDEQYF
TRBV20-1,many,-,TRBJ2-5,TGCAGTGCTAGGGGGGGAGAGACCCAGTACTTC,CSARGGETQYF
TRBV4-3,-,-,TRBJ2-1,TGCGCCAGCAGCCACCGGGAGTACAATGAGCAGTTCTTC,CASSHREYNEQFF
TRBV3-1,-,TRBD2,TRBJ2-3,TGTGCCAGCAGCCTCCGACTAGCGGGGGGGCTGGATACGCAGTATTTT,CASSLRLAGGLDTQYF
TRBV7-9,-,TRBD1,TRBJ1-4,TGTGCCAGCAGCTTCGACAGGGAGAGGGAAAAACTGTTTTTT,CASSFDREREKLFF
TRBV6-1,-,-,TRBJ1-2,TGTGCCATCTCGACAGTCTATGGCTACACCTTC,CAISTVYGYTF
TRBV6-2/TRBV6-3,-,TRBD1,TRBJ1-1,TGTGCCAGCAGACAAGGACAGGGGTCTGAAGCTTTCTTT,CASRQGQGSEAFF
TRBV20-1,few,TRBD2,TRBJ2-1,TGCAGTGCTACCAGACTAGCGGGAGGCCTCGACCGCTCCTACAATGAGCAGTTCTTC,CSATRLAGGLDRSYNEQFF
TRBV7-2,-,-,TRBJ1-2,TGTGCCAGCAGCCCTGCACAGGGCTATGGCTACACCTTC,CASSPAQGYGYTF
TRBV6-2/TRBV6-3,few,TRBD1,TRBJ2-7,TGTGCCAGCAGCCGGACAGGGGGCGACGAGCAGTACTTC,CASSRTGGDEQYF
TRBV5-5,many,TRBD2,TRBJ2-7,TGTGCCAGCAGCTCAGCGGGGGGAGCCTACGAGCAGTACTTC,CASSSAGGAYEQYF
TRBV10-2,-,-,TRBJ2-5,TGCGCCAGCAGGGAGGTGAGGGGGGGGCAGTACTTC,CASREVRGGQYF
TRBV6-6,-,-,TRBJ1-2,TGTGCCAGCAGTCCGTCCGGGCAGGGTGTCGGCTACACCTTC,CASSPSGQGVGYTF
TRBV20-1,few,TRBD1,TRBJ1-4,TGCAGTGCTAGACCCGGGACAGGGAACCGCGAAAAACTGTTTTTT,CSARPGTGNREKLFF
TRBV20-1,-,-,TRBJ2-5,TGCAGTGCGGGAAGCGGGTACAATGAGCAGTACTTC,CSAGSGYNEQYF
TRBV6-2/TRBV6-3,-,-,TRBJ1-6,TGTGCCAGCAGTTACCCGGGGGGCGCTGGCGCGAATTCACCCCTCCACTTT,CASSYPGGAGANSPLHF
TRBV10-3,-,-,TRBJ2-7,TGTGCCATCAGTGAGGAGTGGGACTCTAGCTACGAGCAGTACTTC,CAISEEWDSSYEQYF
TRBV6-1,-,-,TRBJ2-7,TGTGCCAGCAGTCAGGGAGAGGATGAGCAGTACTTC,CASSQGEDEQYF
TRBV12-3/TRBV12-4,-,-,TRBJ1-1,TGTGCCAGCAGCTCCGGACAGCCTGAAGCTTTCTTT,CASSSGQPEAFF
TRBV12-3/TRBV12-4,-,TRBD1,TRBJ1-4,TGTGCCAGCAGGGACAGGGGGGCGGTGTTTTTT,CASRDRGAVFF
TRBV6-5,-,-,TRBJ2-3,TGTGCCAGCAGTAGAAGGTGGCGTGGCACAGATACGCAGTATTTT,CASSRRWRGTDTQYF
TRBV24-1,-,-,TRBJ2-5,TGTGCCACCAGTGATTTAAAGTTGAGGACCCAGTACTTC,CATSDLKLRTQYF
TRBV7-2,-,-,TRBJ2-4,TGTGCCAGCAGCCCTGCGGGGCAGGCCACGATGGGGGAGCAGTACTTC,CASSPAGQATMGEQYF
TRBV7-3,few,-,TRBJ1-2,TGTGCCAGCAGCCCGGGACCAGGGGATGCTAACTGTGGCTACACCTTC,CASSPGPGDANCGYTF
TRBV28,many,-,TRBJ1-6,TGTGCCAGCAGCATTCAATTCAGGGTTCTGCCCCTCCACTTT,CASSIQFRVLPLHF
TRBV9,once,TRBD1,TRBJ2-7,TGTGCCAGCAGCGTAGCGGGACAGGCGATCTACGAGCAGTACTTC,CASSVAGQAIYEQYF
TRBV9,-,TRBD1,TRBJ2-1,TGTGCCAGCAGCCCATTAACCGGGACAGTCAGCAATGAGCAGTTCTTC,CASSPLTGTVSNEQFF
TRBV7-2,-,TRBD2,TRBJ2-5,TGTGCCAGCAGTTCCTCTAGCGGGAAGAGGGAGCAGTACTTC,CASSSSSGKREQYF
TRBV7-9,few,-,TRBJ2-7,TGTGCCAGCAGCCGACAGACACTCTACGAGCAGTACTTC,CASSRQTLYEQYF
TRBV1,few,-,TRBJ1-2,TGCACCAGCAGCACCGGTGTAAACTATGGCTACACCTTC,CTSSTGVNYGYTF
TRBV18,-,TRBD2,TRBJ2-7,TGTGCCAGCTCACCAGTTCGCGGGAGGGGGGGTTCGGAGCAGTACTTC,CASSPVRGRGGSEQYF
TRBV29-1,many,TRBD1,TRBJ2-7,TGCAGCTCCCGAACCCGGGCAGGGGGCGGTGAGCAGTACTTC,CSSRTRAGGGEQYF
TRBV20-1,once,TRBD2,TRBJ2-1,TGCAGTGCCCTGGGGAGCGGGGGTCCCAATGAGCAGTTCTTC,CSALGSGGPNEQFF
TRBV20-1,-,TRBD1,TRBJ1-2,TGCAGTGCTGGGCCGGGACAGGCCAACTATGGCTACACCTTC,CSAGPGQANYGYTF